What follows are 31 T cell receptor beta chains derived from one specimen sequenced in a study of identical twins. TCRdb re-called the 5' RACE reads with MiXCR, one entry per CDR3 protein. The data contain about 890,000 distinct CDR3 sequences, 9% to 15% of them singletons. These same records also appear under a second study, on yellow fever vaccine responses in identical twins.

Input material: PBMCs. Receptors were obtained from a woman aged 18-29 years in good health.

In the case of this clonotype: This could be a read error, since a much larger clone is one nucleotide away. The conserved phenylalanine or tryptophan normally closing the CDR3 is absent here, so this likely arose from a read error. The chain combines TRBV12-3 or TRBV12-4 with TRBJ2-7; TRBD1 is a possible D gene (6 bases). This CDR3 has 13 amino acids. Trimming cost V 5 bases and J 2 bases, with 10 bases left between them. Here the CDR3 reads CASSPGTTYEQYL. CDR3 DNA: TGTGCCAGCAGTCCCGGGACAACCTACGAGCAGTACCTC.

This clonotype was observed a few times. V gene TRBV5-1 combines with J gene TRBJ2-1; D is possibly TRBD2 (6 bases). Germline V gene lookup returns CDR1 SGHRS and CDR2 YFSETQ. CDR3 length: 14 residues. V lost 4 bases and J lost 7, with 15 bases in between. The CDR3, as DNA: TGCGCCAGCAGCCCGGCGTCACGGGGGAATGAGCAGTTCTTC. The encoded protein is CASSPASRGNEQFF.

The sample holds a few counts of this clonotype. This chain uses TRBV28 with TRBJ2-5; the D gene could be TRBD1 or TRBD2 (5 bases each). With 5 bases removed from V and 5 bases from J, the gap between germline ends came to 18 bases. CDR3 length: 15 residues. Germline V gene lookup returns CDR1 MDHEN and CDR2 SYDVKM. In DNA form, the CDR3 reads TGTGCCAGCAGTCCCGAGGGGAGTGGTTTGGAGACCCAGTACTTC. Its translation: CASSPEGSGLETQYF.

This clonotype has just one count. This chain links TRBV29-1 with TRBJ1-2; D remains ambiguous. The length of the CDR3 is 16 residues. The V gene's germline CDR1 is SQVTM and CDR2 ANQGSEA. Deletions cut 0 bases from V and 5 bases from J, with 19 bases between. CDR3 loop: CSVEEWWADRPYGYTF. The CDR3 DNA reads TGCAGCGTTGAAGAGTGGTGGGCAGACCGTCCTTATGGCTACACCTTC.

A few counts support this clonotype. This chain joins TRBV27 and TRBJ1-1; 8 positions agree with TRBD1. The trim removed 7 bases at V and 4 bases at J, leaving 8 bases unmatched. The CDR3 has 14 residues. The germline V gene has CDR1 MNHEY and CDR2 SMNVEV (reference sequence). The CDR3 region is CASKRRQGPTEAFF. The CDR3 coding sequence is TGTGCCAGCAAGAGAAGACAGGGGCCCACTGAAGCTTTCTTT.

This clonotype appeared many times. The V call is TRBV14, the J call TRBJ2-1, with D perhaps TRBD1 (6 bases). The CDR3 is made up of 17 amino acids. CDR1 is SGHDN, CDR2 FVKESK, per germline. The V end lost 2 bases, the J end lost 5 bases, and 19 bases lay between the germline ends. This CDR3 reads CASSQYDRPWAHNEQFF. The CDR3 DNA reads as TGTGCCAGCAGCCAATATGACAGGCCCTGGGCGCACAATGAGCAGTTCTTC.

V gene TRBV12-3 or TRBV12-4 combines with J gene TRBJ2-7; possible D gene TRBD1, 5 bases. V was clipped by 6 bases and J by 3 bases, with 12 bases between them. CDR3 length equals 13 residues. The CDR3 region has the DNA TGTGCCAGCAGCCTAAAAACAGGCTACGAGCAGTACTTC. This gives the protein CASSLKTGYEQYF.

The gene calls are TRBV6-1 and TRBJ2-2, with D perhaps matching TRBD2 (6 bases). The V and J ends lost 6 bases and 0 bases respectively, with 14 bases between them. Germline V gene lookup returns CDR1 MNHNS and CDR2 SASEGT. The length of the CDR3 is 16 residues. The CDR3 sequence is CASRPPGTSNTGELFF. For the CDR3, the DNA is TGTGCCAGCAGGCCCCCCGGGACTTCGAACACCGGGGAGCTGTTTTTT.

This clonotype turned up a few times. The chain uses TRBV27 and TRBJ2-1; 9 positions match TRBD1. CDR3 size: 17 residues. The ends lost 6 bases at V and 4 bases at J; junction bases unmatched: 13. Germline CDR1 reads MNHEY; CDR2 reads SMNVEV (reference sequence). The CDR3 protein is CASSPFRTGELYNEQFF. The CDR3 DNA sequence: TGTGCCAGCAGCCCTTTTAGGACAGGGGAGCTTTACAATGAGCAGTTCTTC.

This clonotype was picked up many times. This chain links TRBV12-3 or TRBV12-4 with TRBJ2-5; tentative D call: TRBD1 (6 bases). V dropped 6 bases and J dropped 4 bases, with 12 bases sitting between them. There are 13 residues in the CDR3. The CDR3 DNA sequence: TGTGCCAGCAGCCGAGGCAGGGGAGAGACCCAGTACTTC. This sequence encodes CASSRGRGETQYF.

This clonotype was counted only a few times. This chain uses TRBV20-1 with TRBJ2-7; D is uncertain. V was trimmed by 6 bases and J by 3 bases, leaving 21 bases between them. This CDR3 comprises 15 residues. The V gene's germline CDR1 is DFQATT and CDR2 SNEGSKA (reference sequence). The CDR3 region is CSALKTQPLGYEQYF. CDR3 nucleotides: TGCAGTGCCCTGAAGACTCAGCCGTTGGGCTACGAGCAGTACTTC.

The V gene is TRBV2, the J gene TRBJ2-2, with 8 nucleotides matching TRBD1. The CDR3 extends over 16 amino acids. V lost 0 bases to trimming and J lost 6 bases; unmatched junction nucleotides: 6. Germline CDR1 is SNHLY and CDR2 is FYNNEI. DNA of the CDR3: TGTGCCAGCAGTGAAGCGCAGGGGGCTGTATCCGGGGAGCTGTTTTTT. This translates into CASSEAQGAVSGELFF. The full variable domain, with the rest looked up from reference TRBV2 and TRBJ2-2, is EPEVTQTPSHQVTQMGQEVILRCVPISNHLYFYWYRQILGQKVEFLVSFYNNEISEKSEIFDDQFSVERPDGSNFTLKIRSTKLEDSAMYFCASSEAQGAVSGELFFGEGSRLTVL.

This sequence joins TRBV12-3 or TRBV12-4 and TRBJ1-1, with D perhaps matching TRBD1 (6 bases). This CDR3 is built from 13 residues. V lost 6 bases to trimming and J lost 8 bases, with 16 bases between them. CDR3 DNA sequence: TGTGCCAGCAGCTATGGACAGCGTCAAGAAGCTTTCTTT. It yields the protein CASSYGQRQEAFF.

This clonotype was seen repeatedly, ten times or more. This chain connects TRBV10-3 to TRBJ2-3; TRBD2 agrees at 7 bases. CDR3 length equals 15 residues. Unmatched junction bases numbered 6, after V lost 4 bases and J lost 2 bases. In germline, CDR1 is ENHRY, CDR2 SYGVKD. The CDR3 DNA sequence: TGTGCCATCAGTGGTTCTAGCGGAGACACAGATACGCAGTATTTT. It encodes CAISGSSGDTDTQYF.

This clonotype was seen only a few times. The J gene is TRBJ2-7, the V gene TRBV6-5; 7 bases match TRBD1. The germline V gene encodes CDR1 MNHEY and CDR2 SVGAGI. V lost 4 bases and J lost 6; bases outside the gene matches: 3. CDR3 length: 12 amino acids. CDR3 protein: CASSSQGSEQYV. For the CDR3, the DNA is TGTGCCAGCAGTTCACAGGGGTCCGAGCAGTACGTC.

The chain links TRBV20-1 to TRBJ2-3; 9 bases are shared with TRBD2. The CDR3 is made up of 15 amino acids. The junction had 9 bases not matched to a gene; V was cut back by 7 bases and J by 1 base. CDR1 and CDR2 from the germline V gene are DFQATT and SNEGSKA (reference sequence). The CDR3 nucleotides are TGCAGTGTCCCGATGGCGGGAGGGGGCACAGATACGCAGTATTTT. Translation gives CSVPMAGGGTDTQYF.

Regarding this clonotype: One base away lies a much larger clone, so this may be a sequencing read error. This chain links TRBV15 with TRBJ2-2; D gene unclear. V gave up 10 bases and J gave up 0 bases, with 15 bases separating them. Germline values: CDR1 LNHNV, CDR2 YYDKDF (reference sequence). The CDR3 has 15 amino acids. The CDR3 loop is CAISSRQTNTGELFF. The CDR3 DNA is TGTGCCATCAGTTCCAGACAAACGAACACCGGGGAGCTGTTTTTT.

In regard to this clonotype: This could be a read error, since a much larger clone is one nucleotide away. This chain connects TRBV4-1 to TRBJ2-7; 10 bases agree with TRBD2. Germline V gene lookup returns CDR1 MGHRA and CDR2 YSYEKL. This CDR3 contains 16 residues. The CDR3 sequence is CASSQDLLAGSYERYF. In nucleotides, the CDR3 is TGCGCCAGCAGCCAAGATCTACTAGCGGGGTCCTACGAGCGGTACTTC.

The V call is TRBV9, the J call TRBJ1-2; a possible D gene is TRBD1 (5 bases). The CDR3 length is 17 residues. Looked up from germline, CDR1 is SGDLS and CDR2 is YYNGEE. V was clipped by 4 bases and J by 4 bases, with 23 bases between them. CDR3 region: CASSRDFLVVGSYGYTF. The CDR3 DNA is TGTGCCAGCAGCAGGGACTTCCTCGTAGTGGGGTCCTATGGCTACACCTTC.

Here the CDR3 reads CSVVRQGGTDTQYF. In DNA form, the CDR3 reads TGCAGCGTTGTGAGGCAGGGAGGGACAGATACGCAGTATTTT. The gene calls are TRBV29-1 and TRBJ2-3, with 7 bases fitting TRBD2. Germline V gene lookup returns CDR1 SQVTM and CDR2 ANQGSEA. Unmatched junction bases numbered 7, after V lost 4 bases and J lost 3 bases. The CDR3 is made up of 14 amino acids.

This clonotype was observed a few times. The rearrangement joins TRBV20-1 to TRBJ2-5; D perhaps matches TRBD1 (6 bases). V lost 5 bases and J lost 5, with 15 bases in between. Germline values: CDR1 DFQATT, CDR2 SNEGSKA (reference sequence). This CDR3 comprises 13 residues. The CDR3 bases are TGCAGTGCTCCCTTAGGGGGATTGGAGACCCAGTACTTC. Residues: CSAPLGGLETQYF.

This clonotype showed up just a few times. V gene TRBV3-1 combines with J gene TRBJ2-3; tentatively, D is TRBD2 (6 bases). V lost 4 bases, J lost 0 bases, and 11 bases lay in between. This CDR3 contains 15 residues. In germline, CDR1 is LGHDT, CDR2 YNNKEL (reference sequence). The CDR3 coding sequence is TGTGCCAGCAGCCCCCGGGACTTCAGCACAGATACGCAGTATTTT. Encoded protein: CASSPRDFSTDTQYF.

The rearrangement links TRBV14 to TRBJ2-5; D remains unclear. This CDR3 has 13 residues. The V end lost 4 bases, the J end lost 6 bases, and 12 bases lay between the germline ends. Germline CDR1 SGHDN, CDR2 FVKESK. CDR3 coding DNA: TGTGCCAGCAGCCGTGGACCGCTTAAGACCCAGTACTTC. Amino acid sequence: CASSRGPLKTQYF.

V is TRBV12-3 or TRBV12-4 and J is TRBJ2-3, with D tentatively TRBD1 or TRBD2 (5 bases each). This CDR3 is built from 16 residues. V lost 3 bases, J lost 0 bases, and 13 bases lay in between. The CDR3 sequence is CASSLVWGGSTDTQYF. CDR3 nucleotide sequence: TGTGCCAGCAGTTTGGTTTGGGGCGGGAGCACAGATACGCAGTATTTT.

The DNA for the CDR3 is TGCAGTGCTAGGGGAGGTAGTACGGGCAGGGGTGATGCCGGGGAGCTGTTTTTT. Its protein is CSARGGSTGRGDAGELFF. This chain connects TRBV20-1 to TRBJ2-2; D may match TRBD1 or TRBD2 (6 bases each). This CDR3 has 18 amino acids. V was clipped by 3 bases and J by 6 bases, with 26 bases between them. The germline gives CDR1 DFQATT, CDR2 SNEGSKA (reference sequence).

This clonotype appeared a few times. The chain has TRBV9 and TRBJ2-5, with D tentatively TRBD2 (6 bases). This CDR3 region has 14 residues. Trimming pared 0 bases from V and 7 bases from J, leaving 13 bases between. Germline V gene data show CDR1 as SGDLS and CDR2 as YYNGEE. CDR3: CASSVEEGLGTQYF. The CDR3 nucleotides read TGTGCCAGCAGCGTAGAGGAGGGGTTGGGGACCCAGTACTTC.

This chain connects TRBV28 to TRBJ2-7; a possible D gene is TRBD2 (6 bases). The germline gives CDR1 MDHEN, CDR2 SYDVKM. V lost 6 bases to trimming and J lost 4 bases, with 16 bases between them. CDR3 length: 14 residues. The chain's CDR3 is CASSPGGAKYEQYV. The DNA for the CDR3 is TGTGCCAGCAGCCCAGGAGGGGCTAAGTACGAGCAGTACGTC.

This clonotype was seen only a few times. The gene calls are TRBV27 and TRBJ1-2, with D tentatively TRBD1 (5 bases). Trimming stripped 6 bases from V and 8 bases from J, with 16 bases between. This CDR3 has 13 amino acids. CDR1 and CDR2 from the germline V gene are MNHEY and SMNVEV (reference sequence). In DNA form, the CDR3 reads TGTGCCAGCAGCCAAAATGGGTGGGGCGGCTACACCTTC. Protein sequence: CASSQNGWGGYTF.

This clonotype has only a few counts. The V call is TRBV3-1, the J call TRBJ2-1; no clear D gene. CDR3 length equals 12 residues. The germline gives CDR1 LGHDT, CDR2 YNNKEL (reference sequence). V dropped 2 bases and J dropped 9 bases, with 8 bases sitting between them. CDR3 region: CASSQRSGEQFF. CDR3 nucleotides: TGTGCCAGCAGCCAAAGGTCCGGTGAGCAGTTCTTC.

This clonotype has more than one count but fewer than ten. V usage is TRBV28 and J usage is TRBJ2-6, with a possible D match to TRBD2 (5 bases). Trimming removed 4 bases at V and 0 bases at J, with 16 bases between. The CDR3 spans 18 residues. The germline gives CDR1 MDHEN, CDR2 SYDVKM. CDR3 DNA: TGTGCCAGCAGTTCCGGGTCCCACACTAGCTCTGGGGCCAACGTCCTGACTTTC. This codes for CASSSGSHTSSGANVLTF.

Ten or more counts support this clonotype. The V gene is TRBV13, the J gene TRBJ2-3; D gene unclear. Germline CDR1 and CDR2: PRHDT and FYEKMQ (reference sequence). V dropped 5 bases and J dropped 1 base, with 7 bases sitting between them. CDR3 size: 13 residues. The chain's CDR3 is CASSLPRTDTQYF. CDR3 coding DNA: TGTGCCAGCAGCCTCCCCCGCACAGATACGCAGTATTTT. The full variable domain, rest sourced from reference TRBV13 and TRBJ2-3, is AAGVIQSPRHLIKEKRETATLKCYPIPRHDTVYWYQQGPGQDPQFLISFYEKMQSDKGSIPDRFSAQQFSDYHSELNMSSLELGDSALYFCASSLPRTDTQYFGPGTRLTVL.